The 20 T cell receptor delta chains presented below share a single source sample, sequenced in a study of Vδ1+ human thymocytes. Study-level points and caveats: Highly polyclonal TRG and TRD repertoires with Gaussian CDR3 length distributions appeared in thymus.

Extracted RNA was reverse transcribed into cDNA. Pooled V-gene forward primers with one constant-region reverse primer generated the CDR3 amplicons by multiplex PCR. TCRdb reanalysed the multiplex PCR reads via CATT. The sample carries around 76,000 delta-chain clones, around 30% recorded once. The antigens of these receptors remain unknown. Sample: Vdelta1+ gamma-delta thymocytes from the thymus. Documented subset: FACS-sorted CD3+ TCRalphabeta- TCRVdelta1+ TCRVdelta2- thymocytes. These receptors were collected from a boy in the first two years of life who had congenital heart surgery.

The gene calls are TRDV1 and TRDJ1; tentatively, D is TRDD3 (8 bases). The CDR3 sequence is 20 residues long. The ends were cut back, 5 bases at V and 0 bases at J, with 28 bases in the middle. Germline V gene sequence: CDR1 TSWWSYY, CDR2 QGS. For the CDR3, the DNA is TGTGCTCTTGGGAACCGGGTATTCCTACGGGCTGGGGGAGACACCGATAAACTCATCTTT. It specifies CALGNRVFLRAGGDTDKLIF.

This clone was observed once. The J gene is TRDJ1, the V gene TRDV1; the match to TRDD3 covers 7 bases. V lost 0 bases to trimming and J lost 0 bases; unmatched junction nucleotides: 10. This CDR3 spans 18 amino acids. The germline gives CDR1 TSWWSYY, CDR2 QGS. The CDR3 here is CALGELRYWGLYTDKLIF. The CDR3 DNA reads TGTGCTCTTGGGGAACTAAGGTACTGGGGACTTTACACCGATAAACTCATCTTT.

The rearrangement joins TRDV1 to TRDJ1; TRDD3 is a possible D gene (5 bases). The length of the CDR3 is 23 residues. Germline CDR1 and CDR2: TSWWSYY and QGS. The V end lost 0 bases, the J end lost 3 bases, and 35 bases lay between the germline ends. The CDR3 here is CALGELRGYPPSIPPGNADKLIF. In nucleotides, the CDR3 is TGTGCTCTTGGGGAACTTAGAGGATATCCACCCTCGATTCCGCCGGGCAACGCCGATAAACTCATCTTT.

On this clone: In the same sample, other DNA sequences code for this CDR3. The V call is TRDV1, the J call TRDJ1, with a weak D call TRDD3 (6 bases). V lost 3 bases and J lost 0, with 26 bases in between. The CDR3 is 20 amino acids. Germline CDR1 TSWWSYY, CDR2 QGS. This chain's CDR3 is CALGDFPLFHGGSYTDKLIF. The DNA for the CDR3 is TGTGCTCTTGGGGATTTCCCTCTGTTCCATGGGGGTTCGTACACCGATAAACTCATCTTT.

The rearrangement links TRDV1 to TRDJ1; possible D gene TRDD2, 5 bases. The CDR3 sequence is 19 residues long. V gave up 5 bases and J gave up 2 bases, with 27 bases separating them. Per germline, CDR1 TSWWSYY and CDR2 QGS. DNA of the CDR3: TGTGCTCTTGGGCAGACGAGGGTCTCCTTCGTGCGGCAGACCGATAAACTCATCTTT. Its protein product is CALGQTRVSFVRQTDKLIF.

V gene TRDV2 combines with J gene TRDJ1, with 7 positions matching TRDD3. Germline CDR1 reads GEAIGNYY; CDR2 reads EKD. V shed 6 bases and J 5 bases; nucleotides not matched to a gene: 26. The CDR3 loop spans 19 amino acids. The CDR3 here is CACSRGGVLLGIPGDKLIF. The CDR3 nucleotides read TGTGCCTGTTCTCGCGGTGGGGTATTACTGGGGATCCCAGGGGATAAACTCATCTTT.

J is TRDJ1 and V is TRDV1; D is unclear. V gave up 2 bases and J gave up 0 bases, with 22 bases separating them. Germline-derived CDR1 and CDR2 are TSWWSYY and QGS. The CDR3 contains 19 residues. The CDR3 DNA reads TGTGCTCTTGGGGAAGGTATTACCGTCTTCGGGTTGTACACCGATAAACTCATCTTT. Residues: CALGEGITVFGLYTDKLIF.

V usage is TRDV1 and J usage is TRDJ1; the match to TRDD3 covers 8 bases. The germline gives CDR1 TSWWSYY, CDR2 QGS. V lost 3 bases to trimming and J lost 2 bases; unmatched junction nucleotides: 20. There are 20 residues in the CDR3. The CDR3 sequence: CALGDLPRGTGGLETDKLIF. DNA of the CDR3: TGTGCTCTTGGGGATCTCCCACGGGGAACTGGGGGCCTTGAAACCGATAAACTCATCTTT.

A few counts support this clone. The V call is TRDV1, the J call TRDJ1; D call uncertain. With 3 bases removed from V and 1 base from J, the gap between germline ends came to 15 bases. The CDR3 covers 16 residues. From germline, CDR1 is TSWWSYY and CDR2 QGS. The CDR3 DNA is TGTGCTCTTGGGGATCTACGCCCGTACGGCACCGATAAACTCATCTTT. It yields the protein CALGDLRPYGTDKLIF.

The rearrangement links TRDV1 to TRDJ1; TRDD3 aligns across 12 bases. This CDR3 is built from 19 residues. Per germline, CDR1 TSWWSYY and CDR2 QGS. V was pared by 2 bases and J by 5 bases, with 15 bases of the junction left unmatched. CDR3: CALGEWPHNTGGYWDKLIF. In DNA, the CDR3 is TGTGCTCTTGGGGAATGGCCCCACAATACTGGGGGATACTGGGATAAACTCATCTTT.

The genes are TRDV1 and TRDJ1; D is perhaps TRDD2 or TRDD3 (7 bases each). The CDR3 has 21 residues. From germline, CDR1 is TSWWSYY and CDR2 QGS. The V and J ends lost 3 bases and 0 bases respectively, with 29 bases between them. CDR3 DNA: TGTGCTCTTGGGGATTTTCCTTCCTTAAACACTGGGGACCCGTACACCGATAAACTCATCTTT. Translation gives CALGDFPSLNTGDPYTDKLIF.

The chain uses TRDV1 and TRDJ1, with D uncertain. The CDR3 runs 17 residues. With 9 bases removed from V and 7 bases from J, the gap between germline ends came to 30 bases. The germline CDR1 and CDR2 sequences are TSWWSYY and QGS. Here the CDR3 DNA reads TGTGCTCTCGAGGGTGGACATATTCGCCCGACCGCCGCTAAACTCATCTTT. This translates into CALEGGHIRPTAAKLIF.

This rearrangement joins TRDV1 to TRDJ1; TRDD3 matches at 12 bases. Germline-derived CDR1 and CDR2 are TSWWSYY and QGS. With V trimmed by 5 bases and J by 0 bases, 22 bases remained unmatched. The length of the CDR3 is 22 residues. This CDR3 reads CALGTLPTPRWGIREDTDKLIF. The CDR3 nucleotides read TGTGCTCTTGGGACCCTTCCTACGCCTCGCTGGGGGATACGCGAGGACACCGATAAACTCATCTTT.

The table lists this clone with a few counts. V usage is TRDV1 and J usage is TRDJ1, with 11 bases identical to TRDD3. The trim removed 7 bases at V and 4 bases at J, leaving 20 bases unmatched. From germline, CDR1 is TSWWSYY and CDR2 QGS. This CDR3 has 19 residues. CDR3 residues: CALVAPDWGISLGVDKLIF. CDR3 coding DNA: TGTGCTCTTGTGGCCCCCGACTGGGGGATATCCCTAGGAGTCGATAAACTCATCTTT.

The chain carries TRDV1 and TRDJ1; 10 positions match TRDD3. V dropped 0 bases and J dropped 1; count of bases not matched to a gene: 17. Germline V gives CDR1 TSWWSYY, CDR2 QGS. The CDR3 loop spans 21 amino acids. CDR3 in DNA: TGTGCTCTTGGGGAACTATACTCCTACGAGTGGGGGATACCATTCACCGATAAACTCATCTTT. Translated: CALGELYSYEWGIPFTDKLIF.

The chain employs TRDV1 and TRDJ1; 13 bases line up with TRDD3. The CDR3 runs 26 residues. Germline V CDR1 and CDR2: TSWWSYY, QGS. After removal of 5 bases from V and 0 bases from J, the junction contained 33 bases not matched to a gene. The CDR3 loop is CALGPQASYVPSAYWGIRVYTDKLIF. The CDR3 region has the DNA TGTGCTCTTGGGCCCCAAGCCTCCTACGTCCCATCAGCATACTGGGGGATACGGGTGTACACCGATAAACTCATCTTT.

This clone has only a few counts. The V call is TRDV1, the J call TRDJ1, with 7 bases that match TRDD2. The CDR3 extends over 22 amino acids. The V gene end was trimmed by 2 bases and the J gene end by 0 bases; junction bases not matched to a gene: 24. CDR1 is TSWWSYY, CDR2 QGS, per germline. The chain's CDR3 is CALGESGGVSSLPFYYTDKLIF. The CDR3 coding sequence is TGTGCTCTTGGGGAATCCGGCGGTGTATCCAGCCTTCCTTTCTATTACACCGATAAACTCATCTTT.

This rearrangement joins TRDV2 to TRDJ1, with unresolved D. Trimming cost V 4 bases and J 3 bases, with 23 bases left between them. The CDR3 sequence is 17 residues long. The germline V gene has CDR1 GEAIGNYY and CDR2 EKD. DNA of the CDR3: TGTGCCTGTGAACCGCCTCCTGAGGCCGATATTTCCGATAAACTCATCTTT. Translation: CACEPPPEADISDKLIF.

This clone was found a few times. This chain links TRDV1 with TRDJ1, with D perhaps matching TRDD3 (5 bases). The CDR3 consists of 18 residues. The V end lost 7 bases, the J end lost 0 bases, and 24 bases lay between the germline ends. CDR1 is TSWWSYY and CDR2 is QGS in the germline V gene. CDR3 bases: TGTGCTCTTGTAGACCTGGTGGGGCCACAACCTTACACCGATAAACTCATCTTT. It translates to CALVDLVGPQPYTDKLIF.

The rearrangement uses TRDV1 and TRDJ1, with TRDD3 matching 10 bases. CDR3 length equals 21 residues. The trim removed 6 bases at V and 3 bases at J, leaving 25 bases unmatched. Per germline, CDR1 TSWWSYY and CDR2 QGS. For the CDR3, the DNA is TGTGCTCTTGGCCGTCGTACGATAGAGTGTACTGGGGGATTTTTTCCCGATAAACTCATCTTT. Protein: CALGRRTIECTGGFFPDKLIF.